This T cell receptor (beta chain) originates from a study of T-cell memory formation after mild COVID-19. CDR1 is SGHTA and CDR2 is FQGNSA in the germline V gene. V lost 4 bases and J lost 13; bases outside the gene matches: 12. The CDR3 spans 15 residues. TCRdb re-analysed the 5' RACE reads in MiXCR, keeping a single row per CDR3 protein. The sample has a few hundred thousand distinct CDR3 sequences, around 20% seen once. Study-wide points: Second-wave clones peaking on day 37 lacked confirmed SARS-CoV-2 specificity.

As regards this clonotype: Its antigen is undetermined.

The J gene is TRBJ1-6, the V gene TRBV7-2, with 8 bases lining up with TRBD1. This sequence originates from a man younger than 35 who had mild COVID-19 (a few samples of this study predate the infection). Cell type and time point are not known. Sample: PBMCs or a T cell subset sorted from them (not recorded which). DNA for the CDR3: TGTGCCAGCAGCTCCTTTAGGACAGGGACTTCCCCCCTCCACTTT. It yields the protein CASSSFRTGTSPLHF. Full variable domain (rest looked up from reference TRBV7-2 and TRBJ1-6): GAGVSQSPSNKVTEKGKDVELRCDPISGHTALYWYRQSLGQGLEFLIYFQGNSAPDKSGLPSDRFSAERTGGSVSTLTIQRTQQEDSAVYLCASSSFRTGTSPLHFGNGTRLTVT.